The next 7 T cell receptor beta chains were all read from a single sample in a study of T cells in Graves' hyperthyroidism and ophthalmopathy. Researchers took RNA transcripts and amplified the TCR beta CDR3 regions from them. First-round RT-PCR of the TCR CDR3 relied on the HTBI primer set. One entry per CDR3 protein, called by TCRdb with MiXCR from the multiplex PCR reads. Here the sample spans hundreds of thousands of distinct CDR3 sequences, roughly 14% being singletons. The sequenced material came from blood. Receptor source: a man aged 18 to 30 with Graves' ophthalmopathy.

This clonotype was picked up many times. This chain joins TRBV2 and TRBJ1-6; no firm D call. CDR1 is SNHLY and CDR2 is FYNNEI in the germline V gene. This CDR3 contains 15 residues. The V gene lost 2 bases and the J gene lost 7 bases, with 12 bases spanning the gap. CDR3 DNA sequence: TGTGCCAGCAGTGAATCAGTCAGCGGCAATTCACCCCTCCACTTT. Its translation is CASSESVSGNSPLHF.

At least ten counts were recorded for this clonotype. This chain links TRBV12-3 or TRBV12-4 with TRBJ1-5, with no clear D. V lost 2 bases, J lost 5 bases, and 4 bases lay in between. This CDR3 is 12 amino acids long. The CDR3 sequence is CASSLSHQPQHF. In nucleotides, the CDR3 is TGTGCCAGCAGTTTATCCCATCAGCCCCAGCATTTT.

There are a few counts of this clonotype. The rearrangement joins TRBV9 to TRBJ2-3, with D unresolved. The CDR3 runs to 15 residues. The ends were cut back, 3 bases at V and 3 bases at J, with 14 bases in the middle. The germline CDR1 and CDR2 sequences are SGDLS and YYNGEE. This CDR3 reads CASSATPARTDTQYF. The CDR3 coding sequence is TGTGCCAGCAGCGCGACACCAGCCCGGACAGATACGCAGTATTTT.

This clonotype was seen more than once but under ten times. The chain carries TRBV9 and TRBJ2-1; 13 nucleotides align to TRBD2. The CDR3 length is 19 residues. CDR1 is SGDLS, CDR2 YYNGEE, per germline. V trimming: 0 bases; J trimming: 10 bases; junction bases outside the gene matches: 16. This chain's CDR3 is CASSVALGRVGLAGDEQFF. The CDR3 region has the DNA TGTGCCAGCAGCGTAGCCCTGGGGAGGGTAGGACTAGCGGGAGACGAGCAGTTCTTC.

This clonotype has ten or more counts. CDR3 DNA: TGTGCCAGCAGCCATGTAGGAGACGGTACGCAGTATTTT. Protein sequence: CASSHVGDGTQYF. V is TRBV4-2 and J is TRBJ2-3; D is uncertain. The V end was cut by 3 bases, the J end by 8 bases, with 12 bases between. The V gene's germline CDR1 is LGHNA and CDR2 YNFKEQ. This CDR3 spans 13 amino acids.

This clonotype came up a few times. The V gene is TRBV20-1, the J gene TRBJ1-3; TRBD1 is a possible D gene (5 bases). Trimming left V 1 base short and J 8 bases short, with 15 bases between. The germline V gene encodes CDR1 DFQATT and CDR2 SNEGSKA (reference sequence). This CDR3 is built from 14 residues. This CDR3 is CSARAGTRGDTIYF. DNA for the CDR3: TGCAGTGCTAGAGCGGGGACCCGGGGGGACACCATATATTTT.

This clonotype was seen a few times. CDR3 in DNA: TGTGCCACCATGAGGGGTTTTTCGGGAGAGACCCAGTACTTC. Translated, it gives CATMRGFSGETQYF. This sequence joins TRBV7-9 and TRBJ2-5; D possibly uses TRBD1 or TRBD2 (5 bases each). The CDR3 spans 14 residues. Germline V CDR1 and CDR2: SEHNR, FQNEAQ (reference sequence). Trimming cost V 10 bases and J 4 bases, with 19 bases left between them.